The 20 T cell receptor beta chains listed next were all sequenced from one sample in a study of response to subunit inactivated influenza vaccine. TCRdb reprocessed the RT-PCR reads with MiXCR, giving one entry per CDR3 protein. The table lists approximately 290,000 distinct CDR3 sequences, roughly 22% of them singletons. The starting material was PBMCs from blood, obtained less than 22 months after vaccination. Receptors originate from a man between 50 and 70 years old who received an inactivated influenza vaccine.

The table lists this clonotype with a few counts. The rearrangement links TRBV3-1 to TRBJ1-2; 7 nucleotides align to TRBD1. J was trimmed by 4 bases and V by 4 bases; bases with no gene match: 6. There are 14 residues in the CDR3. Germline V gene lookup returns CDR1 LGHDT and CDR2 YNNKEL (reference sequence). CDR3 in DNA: TGTGCCAGCAGCCCACAGACAGGGAGCTATGGCTACACCTTC. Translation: CASSPQTGSYGYTF. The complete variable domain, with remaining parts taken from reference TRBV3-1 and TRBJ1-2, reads DTAVSQTPKYLVTQMGNDKSIKCEQNLGHDTMYWYKQDSKKFLKIMFSYNNKELIINETVPNRFSPKSPDKAHLNLHINSLELGDSAVYFCASSPQTGSYGYTFGSGTRLTVV.

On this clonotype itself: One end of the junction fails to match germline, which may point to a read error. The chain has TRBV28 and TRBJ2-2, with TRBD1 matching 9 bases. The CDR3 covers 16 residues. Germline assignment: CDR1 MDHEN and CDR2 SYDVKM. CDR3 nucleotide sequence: TGTGCCAGCAGCCCCACCGGGACAGGGATGACCGGGGAGCTGTTATTT. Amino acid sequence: CASSPTGTGMTGELLF.

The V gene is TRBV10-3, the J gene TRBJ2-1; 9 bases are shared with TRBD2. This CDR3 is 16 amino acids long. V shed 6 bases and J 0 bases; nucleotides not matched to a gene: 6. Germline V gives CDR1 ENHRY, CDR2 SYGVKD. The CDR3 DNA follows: TGTGCCATCAGATCCAATAGCGGGAGCTCCTACAATGAGCAGTTCTTC. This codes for CAIRSNSGSSYNEQFF.

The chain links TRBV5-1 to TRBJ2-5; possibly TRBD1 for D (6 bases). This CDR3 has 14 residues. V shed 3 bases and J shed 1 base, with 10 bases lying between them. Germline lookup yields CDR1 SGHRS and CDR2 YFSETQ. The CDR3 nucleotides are TGCGCCAGCAGCTCCGGACAGTTCCAAGAGACCCAGTACTTC. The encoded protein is CASSSGQFQETQYF.

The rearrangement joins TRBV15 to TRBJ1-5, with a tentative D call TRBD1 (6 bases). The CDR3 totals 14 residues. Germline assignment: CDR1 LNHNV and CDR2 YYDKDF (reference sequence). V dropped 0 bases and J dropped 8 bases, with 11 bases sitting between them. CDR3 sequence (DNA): TGTGCCACCAGCAGAGAACAGGGTATTGAGCCCCAGCATTTT. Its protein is CATSREQGIEPQHF.

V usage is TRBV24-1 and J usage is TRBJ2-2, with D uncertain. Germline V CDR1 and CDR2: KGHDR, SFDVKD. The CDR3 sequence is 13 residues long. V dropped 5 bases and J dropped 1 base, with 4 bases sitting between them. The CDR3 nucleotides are TGTGCCACCAGTGCCGAGAACACCGGGGAGCTGTTTTTT. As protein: CATSAENTGELFF.

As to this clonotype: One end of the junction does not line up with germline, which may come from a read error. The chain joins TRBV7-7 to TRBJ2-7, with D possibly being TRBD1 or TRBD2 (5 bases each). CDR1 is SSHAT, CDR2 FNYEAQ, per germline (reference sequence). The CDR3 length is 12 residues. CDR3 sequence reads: CASRDPGGAQYF. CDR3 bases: TGTGCTAGCAGGGACCCGGGTGGGGCGCAGTACTTC.

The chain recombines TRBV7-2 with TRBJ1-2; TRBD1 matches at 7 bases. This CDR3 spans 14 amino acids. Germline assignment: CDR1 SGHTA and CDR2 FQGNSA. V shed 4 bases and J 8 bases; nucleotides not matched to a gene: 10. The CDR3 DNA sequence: TGTGCCAGCAGCTGGGACAGCGTTGGTTCGGGCTACACCTTC. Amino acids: CASSWDSVGSGYTF.

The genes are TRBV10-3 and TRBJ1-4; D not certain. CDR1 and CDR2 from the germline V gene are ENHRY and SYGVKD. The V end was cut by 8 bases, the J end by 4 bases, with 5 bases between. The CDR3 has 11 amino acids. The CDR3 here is CAIGDNEKLFF. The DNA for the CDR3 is TGTGCCATCGGAGATAATGAAAAACTGTTTTTT.

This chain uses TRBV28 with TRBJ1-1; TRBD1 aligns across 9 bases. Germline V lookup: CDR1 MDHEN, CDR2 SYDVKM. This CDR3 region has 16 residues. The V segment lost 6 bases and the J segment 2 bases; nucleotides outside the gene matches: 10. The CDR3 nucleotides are TGTGCCAGCAGCCATCCGGGACAGGGAATCAACACTGAAGCTTTCTTT. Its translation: CASSHPGQGINTEAFF.

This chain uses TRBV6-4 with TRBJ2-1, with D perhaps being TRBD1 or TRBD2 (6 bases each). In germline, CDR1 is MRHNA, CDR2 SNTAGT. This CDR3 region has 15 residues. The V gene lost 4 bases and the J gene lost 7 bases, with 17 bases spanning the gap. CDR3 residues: CASSVLGGGINEQFF. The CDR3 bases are TGTGCCAGCAGTGTACTAGGAGGGGGTATAAATGAGCAGTTCTTC.

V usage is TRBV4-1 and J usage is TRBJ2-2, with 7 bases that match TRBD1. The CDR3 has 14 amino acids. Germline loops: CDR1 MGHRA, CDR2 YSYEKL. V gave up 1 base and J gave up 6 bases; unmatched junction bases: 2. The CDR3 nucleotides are TGCGCCAGCAGCCAAGCCAGGGGGTCCGGGGAGCTGTTTTTT. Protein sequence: CASSQARGSGELFF.

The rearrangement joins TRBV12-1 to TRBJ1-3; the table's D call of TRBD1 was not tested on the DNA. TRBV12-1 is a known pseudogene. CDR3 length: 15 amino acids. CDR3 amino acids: CASNRQGAAGNTIYF. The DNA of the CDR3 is TGTGCCAGCAACCGACAGGGGGCCGCTGGAAACACCATATATTTT.

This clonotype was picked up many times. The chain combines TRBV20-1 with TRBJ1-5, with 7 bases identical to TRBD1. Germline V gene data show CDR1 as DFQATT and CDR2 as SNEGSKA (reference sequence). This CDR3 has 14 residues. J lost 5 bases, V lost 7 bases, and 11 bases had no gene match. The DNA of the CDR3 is TGCAGTGTCGGCAGGGGGGCGGCGGATCAGCCCCAGCATTTT. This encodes CSVGRGAADQPQHF.

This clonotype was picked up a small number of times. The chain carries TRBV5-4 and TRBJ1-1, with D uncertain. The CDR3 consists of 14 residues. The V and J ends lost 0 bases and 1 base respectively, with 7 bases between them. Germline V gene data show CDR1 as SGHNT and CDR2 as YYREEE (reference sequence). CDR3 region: CASSLVERNTEAFF. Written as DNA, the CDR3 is TGTGCCAGCAGCTTGGTGGAGAGGAACACTGAAGCTTTCTTT.

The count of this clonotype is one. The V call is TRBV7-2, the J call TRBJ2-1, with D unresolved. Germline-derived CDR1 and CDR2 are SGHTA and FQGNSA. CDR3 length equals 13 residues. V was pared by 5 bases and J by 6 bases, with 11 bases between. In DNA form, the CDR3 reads TGTGCCAGCAGCCCTTTCACCGGCAATGAGCAGTTCTTC. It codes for CASSPFTGNEQFF.

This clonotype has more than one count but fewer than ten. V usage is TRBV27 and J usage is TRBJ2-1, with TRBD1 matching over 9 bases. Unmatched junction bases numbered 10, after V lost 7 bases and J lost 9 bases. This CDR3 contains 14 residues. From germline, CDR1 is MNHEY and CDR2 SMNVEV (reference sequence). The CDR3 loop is CASKTGQGRIEQFF. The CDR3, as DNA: TGTGCCAGCAAGACGGGACAGGGTAGGATTGAGCAGTTCTTC.

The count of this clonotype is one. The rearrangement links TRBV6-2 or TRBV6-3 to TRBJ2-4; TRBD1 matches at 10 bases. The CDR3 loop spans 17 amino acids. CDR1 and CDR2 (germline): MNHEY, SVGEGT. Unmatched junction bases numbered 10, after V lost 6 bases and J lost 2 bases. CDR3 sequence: CASRGQGDYSTKNIQYF. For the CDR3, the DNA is TGTGCCAGCAGAGGACAGGGGGATTATTCGACCAAAAACATTCAGTACTTC.

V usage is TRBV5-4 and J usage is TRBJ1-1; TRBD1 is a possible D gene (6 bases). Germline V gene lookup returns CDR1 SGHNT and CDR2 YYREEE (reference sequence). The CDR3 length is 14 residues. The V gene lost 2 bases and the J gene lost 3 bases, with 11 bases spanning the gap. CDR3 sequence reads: CASSFDRSYTEAFF. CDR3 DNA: TGTGCCAGCAGCTTCGACAGGTCCTACACTGAAGCTTTCTTT.

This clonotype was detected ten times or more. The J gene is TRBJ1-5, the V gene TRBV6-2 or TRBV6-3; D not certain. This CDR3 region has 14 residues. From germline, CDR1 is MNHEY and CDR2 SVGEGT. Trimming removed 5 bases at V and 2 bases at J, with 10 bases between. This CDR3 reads CASSPLRRNQPQHF. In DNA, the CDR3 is TGTGCCAGCAGTCCCCTTCGGCGCAATCAGCCCCAGCATTTT.